This T cell receptor (beta chain) was recovered during a study of shared clonotypes between healthy human individuals. The wider study: Samples came from two female and a few male donors aged 18 to 49.

About this clone itself: Other nucleotide sequences in the sample specify the same CDR3.

Using immunoSEQ multiplex PCR, the repertoire was profiled, and TCRdb retains in-frame clones only, with some absent. The sample holds roughly 700,000 clones, less than 85% seen once. Donors were healthy HIV-negative adults without recent acute infections or vaccinations. The CDR3 is 16 amino acids. V dropped 0 bases and J dropped 5 bases, with 14 bases sitting between them. Germline CDR1 MGHRA, CDR2 YSYEKL. This clonotype was sampled from a woman aged 25 to 39 in good health. V gene TRBV4-1 combines with J gene TRBJ1-5, with D possibly TRBD1 on 5 matching bases. The sample comprised memory CD4+ T cells sorted from blood. Subset specified: CD45RA-negative fraction. CDR3 amino acids: CASSQDLAREDQPQHF. DNA of the CDR3: TGCGCCAGCAGCCAAGATTTGGCCAGGGAGGATCAGCCCCAGCATTTT.